The present entry profiles one T cell receptor (beta chain) with its context. Its antigen is currently unknown. From the 120-subject validation cohort, which was separate from the roughly 610-subject first cohort, the donors were drawn. The V end lost 3 bases, the J end lost 3 bases, and 16 bases lay between the germline ends. This CDR3 comprises 15 residues. Per the germline V gene, CDR1 is SGHRS and CDR2 is YFSETQ. Clones were read by immunoSEQ multiplex PCR, and TCRdb kept only the in-frame ones, dropping some. The repertoire has fewer than 120,000 clones, more than 70% of them found once; the top ten carry under 2%. The entry originates in a study of cytomegalovirus exposure and HLA in healthy donors. General observations from the study: Reports indicated that the classifier achieved high specificity and sensitivity in diagnosing cytomegalovirus status. For most TCR sequences rarity was the rule, although some public TCRs occurred in many donors.

The source is a young woman in good health and CMV-seronegative. The sequenced sample was PBMCs. The rearrangement links TRBV5-1 to TRBJ2-7; a weak D match, TRBD1 (6 bases). The CDR3 reads CASSSSRGGFYEQYF. The CDR3 DNA reads TGCGCCAGCAGCTCCTCCAGGGGCGGTTTCTACGAGCAGTACTTC.